These T cell receptor beta chains were read from a single sample in a study of T cell responses to AZD1222 COVID-19 vaccine. The assay was immunoSEQ multiplex PCR, and TCRdb's table has in-frame clones only and misses some. The sample lists roughly 120,000 clones; roughly 84% were seen once. This material consisted of peripheral blood, taken on day 0 of AZD1222 vaccination. These receptors were obtained from an adult in good health. The CDR3 runs from the conserved cysteine through the conserved F or W. Fields, in order: V gene, CDR3 protein.

V gene: TRBV5-1
CDR3 protein: CASNIEGTGVYNEQFF

V gene: TRBV15
CDR3 protein: CATRRPGDTEAFF

V gene: TRBV4-3
CDR3 protein: CASSPDRGLYNEQFF

V gene: TRBV7-9
CDR3 protein: CASSRSGTGDNEQFF

V gene: TRBV5-1
CDR3 protein: CASSLVGDSGNTIYF

V gene: TRBV19
CDR3 protein: CASSPLRDTYPSTDTQYF

V gene: TRBV11-1
CDR3 protein: CASTISGASNTGELFF

V gene: TRBV5-4
CDR3 protein: CASSLAEAGNTIYF

V gene: TRBV28
CDR3 protein: CASSLLGQANPPLHF

V gene: TRBV28
CDR3 protein: CASSSQSWDTNYGYTF

V gene: TRBV7-8
CDR3 protein: CASGGFDNEQYF

V gene: TRBV28
CDR3 protein: CASSRFVGFQETQYF

V gene: TRBV5-6
CDR3 protein: CASSYRDRVSYGYTF

V gene: TRBV10-3
CDR3 protein: CAISESRQGWSEQYF

V gene: TRBV30
CDR3 protein: CAWGQGALNEKLFF

V gene: TRBV3-1/TRBV3-2
CDR3 protein: CASSQEDRGLYGYTF

V gene: TRBV27
CDR3 protein: CASSLSGTGNSPLHF

V gene: TRBV4-1
CDR3 protein: CASSQRTSGGDNEQFF

V gene: TRBV10-3
CDR3 protein: CAISDVVGSGNTIYF

V gene: TRBV19
CDR3 protein: CASSIGDSGYGYTF

V gene: TRBV30
CDR3 protein: CAWSVQLAGEQFF

V gene: TRBV7-9
CDR3 protein: CASSSGDTYFIYGYTF

V gene: TRBV7-2
CDR3 protein: CASSPPGTAYGYTF

V gene: TRBV5-4
CDR3 protein: CASSLGGYSGANVLTF

V gene: TRBV6-1
CDR3 protein: CASSELRQLNIQYF

V gene: TRBV2
CDR3 protein: CASSHRQGGNEKLFF

V gene: TRBV5-1
CDR3 protein: CASSLASGRRTDTQYF